This TCR beta chain was sequenced during a study of blood T cell repertoires in COVID-19. Study-wide context: COVID-19 samples collected from the United States, Italy and Spain covered acute and convalescent phases.

This table comes from immunoSEQ multiplex PCR, and its TCRdb copy is limited to in-frame clones, with some not included. Counted here are 250,000 to 350,000 clones, about 82% occurring once; the ten biggest clones make up around 1.5%. This CDR3 has 14 amino acids. V shed 2 bases and J shed 3 bases, with 11 bases lying between them. Per germline, CDR1 SGHVS and CDR2 FQNEAQ. The chain carries TRBV7-8 and TRBJ2-7; D is possibly TRBD2 (5 bases). The sequenced sample consisted of peripheral blood. This sequence was found in a woman aged 50 to 60 with acute or convalescent COVID-19. The CDR3 loop reads CASSLRAVDYEQYF. CDR3 bases: TGTGCCAGCAGCTTACGAGCGGTAGACTACGAGCAGTACTTC.